The present T cell receptor (beta chain) was sequenced within a study of cytomegalovirus exposure and HLA in healthy donors. Study-wide points: A later analysis found most CMV-associated TCR beta chains apparently HLA-restricted. TCR beta V- and J-gene trimming, according to a later analysis, was linked to a missense DCLRE1C variant.

The study ran its PCR with 60 Vbeta and 13 Jbeta primers. Assay: immunoSEQ multiplex PCR; the TCRdb copy retains only in-frame clones and omits some. This table holds about 150,000 clones, roughly 80% found once. CDR3 size: 14 residues. Per the germline V gene, CDR1 is MNHEY and CDR2 is SVGAGI. The V and J ends lost 7 bases and 1 base respectively, with 14 bases between them. About this clone itself: Antigen specificity is unknown.

This receptor was obtained from a woman aged 40 to 50 in good health and CMV-seropositive. Specimen: PBMCs. The V gene is TRBV6-5, the J gene TRBJ2-7; a weak D match, TRBD1 (6 bases). CDR3 sequence: CASTPARGSYEQYF. As DNA, the CDR3 is TGTGCCAGCACCCCAGCCAGGGGATCCTACGAGCAGTACTTC.